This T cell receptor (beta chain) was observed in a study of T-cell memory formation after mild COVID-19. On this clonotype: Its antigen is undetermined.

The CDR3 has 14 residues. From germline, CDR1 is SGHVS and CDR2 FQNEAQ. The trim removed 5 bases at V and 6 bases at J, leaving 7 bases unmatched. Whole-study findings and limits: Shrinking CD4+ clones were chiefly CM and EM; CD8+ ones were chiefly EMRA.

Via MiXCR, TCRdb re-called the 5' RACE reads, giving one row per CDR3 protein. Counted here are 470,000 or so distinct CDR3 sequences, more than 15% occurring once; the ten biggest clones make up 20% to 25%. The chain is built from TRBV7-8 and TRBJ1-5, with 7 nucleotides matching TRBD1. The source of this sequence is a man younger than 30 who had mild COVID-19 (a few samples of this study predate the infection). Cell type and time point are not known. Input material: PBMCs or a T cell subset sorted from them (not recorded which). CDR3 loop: CASSPGTAIQPQHF. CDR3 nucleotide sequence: TGTGCCAGCAGCCCCGGGACAGCCATTCAGCCCCAGCATTTT.